This entry lists 4 T cell receptor beta chains sequenced from one sample in a study of blood T cell repertoires in COVID-19. Only in-frame clones appear in the TCRdb table, and some are missing; sequencing was by immunoSEQ multiplex PCR. Among tens of thousands of clones listed, 65% to 90% were seen once. Sequenced: peripheral blood. Every receptor here comes from a human donor in a cohort sampled during active COVID-19.

This clone was seen only once. The rearrangement links TRBV27 to TRBJ2-1; possibly TRBD2 for D (6 bases). The ends were cut back, 0 bases at V and 14 bases at J, with 11 bases in the middle. Germline CDR1 and CDR2: MNHEY and SMNVEV (reference sequence). The CDR3 loop spans 12 amino acids. The CDR3 loop is CASSLSGGGKFF. The CDR3 DNA follows: TGTGCCAGCAGTTTATCGGGAGGAGGGAAGTTCTTC.

This chain connects TRBV18 to TRBJ2-5; 12 bases agree with TRBD2. Losses at the gene ends were 3 bases for V and 4 bases for J; bases not matched to a gene: 0. Germline assignment: CDR1 KGHSH and CDR2 LQKENI. The CDR3 is made up of 14 amino acids. CDR3 coding DNA: TGTGCCAGCTCACCGGGACTAGCGGGAGAGACCCAGTACTTC. Residues: CASSPGLAGETQYF. Supplemented by reference TRBV18 and TRBJ2-5, the full variable domain reads NAGVMQNPRHLVRRRGQEARLRCSPMKGHSHVYWYRQLPEEGLKFMVYLQKENIIDESGMPKERFSAEFPKEGPSILRIQQVVRGDSAAYFCASSPGLAGETQYFGPGTRLLVL.

The gene calls are TRBV4-1 and TRBJ1-1, with 8 bases fitting TRBD1. V trimming: 0 bases; J trimming: 3 bases; junction bases outside the gene matches: 3. The CDR3 totals 15 residues. Germline V gene lookup returns CDR1 MGHRA and CDR2 YSYEKL. CDR3 sequence reads: CASSQDGTGYTEAFF. CDR3 DNA: TGCGCCAGCAGCCAAGACGGGACAGGCTACACTGAAGCTTTCTTT.

This chain links TRBV5-1 with TRBJ2-3; the D is unclear. CDR3 length: 14 residues. The V gene lost 1 base and the J gene lost 0 bases, with 6 bases spanning the gap. The V gene's germline CDR1 is SGHRS and CDR2 YFSETQ. The CDR3 loop is CASSLIQSTDTQYF. CDR3 bases: TGCGCCAGCAGCTTGATACAGAGCACAGATACGCAGTATTTT.